A single sample is the source of the 19 T cell receptor beta chains below, sequenced in a study of CD8 T cells in ankylosing spondylitis. TCRdb independently ran MiXCR on the 5' RACE reads; one entry per CDR3 protein. The profile shows around 210,000 distinct CDR3 sequences, 8% to 10% of them singletons. Material: blood, either unsorted or a sorted T cell fraction (not recorded which). Source of these receptors: a female donor with ankylosing spondylitis or in good health (not recorded which).

In this sample, this clonotype turned up a few times. The V gene is TRBV20-1, the J gene TRBJ1-2, with 11 bases identical to TRBD1. This CDR3 has 15 residues. Germline loops: CDR1 DFQATT, CDR2 SNEGSKA (reference sequence). V shed 5 bases, J shed 7 bases, and the junction held 12 bases outside the gene matches. As DNA, the CDR3 is TGCAGTGCTGGGGGACTCGGACAGGGGGCAGGTGGCTACACCTTC. This translates into CSAGGLGQGAGGYTF.

There are many counts of this clonotype. The genes are TRBV5-1 and TRBJ1-2; D is undetermined. Germline V gene lookup returns CDR1 SGHRS and CDR2 YFSETQ. V dropped 4 bases and J dropped 7 bases, with 11 bases sitting between them. The CDR3 runs 12 residues. The CDR3 protein is CASSTEGRGYTF. The CDR3 DNA reads as TGCGCCAGCAGCACGGAGGGTCGTGGCTACACCTTC. Full variable domain (rest looked up from reference TRBV5-1 and TRBJ1-2): KAGVTQTPRYLIKTRGQQVTLSCSPISGHRSVSWYQQTPGQGLQFLFEYFSETQRNKGNFPGRFSGRQFSNSRSEMNVSTLELGDSALYLCASSTEGRGYTFGSGTRLTVV.

The rearrangement uses TRBV6-2 or TRBV6-3 and TRBJ2-5; 9 bases agree with TRBD2. CDR1 MNHEY and CDR2 SVGEGT come from the germline V gene. The CDR3 length is 15 residues. Unmatched junction bases numbered 15, after V lost 11 bases and J lost 5 bases. Here the CDR3 reads CASTAGGRLGETQYF. CDR3 bases: TGTGCCTCAACAGCGGGAGGACGGCTCGGGGAGACCCAGTACTTC.

This clonotype was observed a handful of times. This rearrangement joins TRBV4-3 to TRBJ2-2, with 8 bases lining up with TRBD1. The V and J ends lost 4 bases and 5 bases, in that order; junction bases with no gene match: 6. The germline CDR1 and CDR2 sequences are LGHNA and YSLEER. CDR3 size: 15 residues. In nucleotides, the CDR3 is TGCGCCAGCAGCCTTCGGACAGGGAGGACCGGGGAGCTGTTTTTT. Translated, it gives CASSLRTGRTGELFF.

Ten or more counts support this clonotype. The chain is built from TRBV13 and TRBJ2-1, with D possibly being TRBD1 or TRBD2 (5 bases each). The ends were cut back, 3 bases at V and 10 bases at J, with 10 bases in the middle. The CDR3 runs to 12 residues. Germline loops: CDR1 PRHDT, CDR2 FYEKMQ (reference sequence). The CDR3 DNA reads as TGTGCCAGCAGCTTTCCGGGACGGGAGCAGTTCTTC. This gives the protein CASSFPGREQFF.

This clonotype was seen ten or more times. The chain carries TRBV29-1 and TRBJ1-2; 7 positions match TRBD1. J gave up 4 bases and V 7 bases, and 6 bases lay outside the gene matches. The CDR3 is 12 residues long. Germline CDR1 reads SQVTM; CDR2 reads ANQGSEA. CDR3 sequence: CSAVKGAYGYTF. CDR3 nucleotides: TGCAGCGCCGTGAAGGGGGCCTATGGCTACACCTTC.

The V gene is TRBV4-3, the J gene TRBJ2-2; D remains ambiguous. Germline assignment: CDR1 LGHNA and CDR2 YSLEER. This CDR3 is built from 16 residues. Deletions cut 2 bases from V and 0 bases from J, with 10 bases between. The CDR3: CASSQLWGTNTGELFF. DNA for the CDR3: TGCGCCAGCAGCCAATTATGGGGAACGAACACCGGGGAGCTGTTTTTT.

This clonotype occurred many times. The chain uses TRBV18 and TRBJ2-7; TRBD2 agrees at 11 bases. This CDR3 has 14 residues. The V segment lost 6 bases and the J segment 4 bases; nucleotides outside the gene matches: 5. From germline, CDR1 is KGHSH and CDR2 LQKENI. The CDR3 nucleotides are TGTGCCAGCTCCCCTAGCGGGAGGTTTTACGAGCAGTACTTC. Translating gives CASSPSGRFYEQYF.

This clonotype was seen many times. The genes are TRBV4-3 and TRBJ2-1; a weak D match, TRBD2 (7 bases). The CDR3 consists of 16 residues. Germline V gene lookup returns CDR1 LGHNA and CDR2 YSLEER. V was shortened by 0 bases and J by 9 bases, with 18 bases between the two germline ends. CDR3 nucleotide sequence: TGCGCCAGCAGCCAAGAAAGGGGGGGCTCTGGAAGTGAGCAGTTCTTC. Translation: CASSQERGGSGSEQFF.

This clonotype was seen ten or more times. V gene TRBV6-2 or TRBV6-3 combines with J gene TRBJ1-5, with D perhaps TRBD1 (6 bases). Trimming stripped 0 bases from V and 2 bases from J, with 17 bases between. The CDR3 is 18 amino acids. CDR1 MNHEY and CDR2 SVGEGT come from the germline V gene. The CDR3 reads CASSYSRDRPIGNQPQHF. In DNA, the CDR3 is TGTGCCAGCAGTTACTCCCGTGACAGGCCCATCGGCAATCAGCCCCAGCATTTT.

This clonotype was detected ten times or more. The V call is TRBV23-1, the J call TRBJ2-1, with D possibly being TRBD2 (6 bases). TRBV23-1 is reported as an ORF; its role is uncertain. This CDR3 has 18 residues. The V and J ends lost 0 bases and 3 bases respectively, with 18 bases between them. This CDR3 reads CASSQSDKTRGFYNEQFF. CDR3 sequence (DNA): TGCGCCAGCAGTCAATCGGACAAGACTAGAGGGTTCTACAATGAGCAGTTCTTC.

The chain combines TRBV5-5 with TRBJ2-1, with D tentatively TRBD1 or TRBD2 (5 bases each). CDR3 size: 11 residues. CDR1 SGHKS and CDR2 YYEKEE come from the germline V gene (reference sequence). V was shortened by 3 bases and J by 9 bases, with 7 bases between the two germline ends. This CDR3 is CASSSGPEQFF. The CDR3 bases are TGTGCCAGCAGCTCGGGGCCTGAGCAGTTCTTC.

This clonotype occurred many times. V is TRBV11-2 and J is TRBJ1-2; 7 bases match TRBD1. CDR1 is SGHAT, CDR2 FQNNGV, per germline. This CDR3 is 16 amino acids long. V lost 5 bases, J lost 4 bases, and 13 bases stayed unmatched. The CDR3 protein is CASSPPGEGAVYGYTF. For the CDR3, the DNA is TGTGCCAGCAGCCCGCCGGGCGAGGGGGCGGTCTATGGCTACACCTTC.

This clonotype showed up many times. V is TRBV4-3 and J is TRBJ2-1; 11 positions match TRBD1. This CDR3 region has 19 residues. Germline V lookup: CDR1 LGHNA, CDR2 YSLEER. V was clipped by 1 base and J by 5 bases; unmatched bases: 13. The CDR3 loop reads CASSQAFSSGTGGNNEQFF. CDR3 coding DNA: TGCGCCAGCAGCCAAGCCTTCTCCTCCGGGACAGGGGGTAACAATGAGCAGTTCTTC.

In this sample, this clonotype turned up many times. CDR3 in amino acids: CASSLFPYEQYF. Written as DNA, the CDR3 is TGTGCCAGCAGTTTATTCCCCTACGAGCAGTACTTC. The rearrangement links TRBV28 to TRBJ2-7; D unresolved. The V end lost 1 base, the J end lost 2 bases, and 3 bases lay between the germline ends. CDR3 length: 12 amino acids. Germline V gene lookup returns CDR1 MDHEN and CDR2 SYDVKM.

This clonotype was counted at least ten times. This sequence joins TRBV5-5 and TRBJ1-2, with D unresolved. Trimming removed 1 base at V and 6 bases at J, with 7 bases between. This CDR3 comprises 12 residues. Germline-derived CDR1 and CDR2 are SGHKS and YYEKEE (reference sequence). The CDR3 reads CASSLFGDGYTF. The CDR3 nucleotides are TGTGCCAGCAGCTTGTTTGGTGATGGCTACACCTTC.

This clonotype has ten or more counts. The V gene is TRBV12-3 or TRBV12-4, the J gene TRBJ1-6; D is unresolved. The CDR3 consists of 18 residues. V was pared by 3 bases and J by 0 bases, with 15 bases between. CDR3: CASSLGNGESSYNSPLHF. CDR3 bases: TGTGCCAGCAGTTTGGGGAATGGTGAAAGCTCCTATAATTCACCCCTCCACTTT.

This clonotype was counted at least ten times. V is TRBV29-1 and J is TRBJ2-2, with 12 bases identical to TRBD2. This CDR3 spans 17 amino acids. CDR1 and CDR2 (germline): SQVTM, ANQGSEA. With V trimmed by 5 bases and J by 4 bases, 11 bases remained unmatched. CDR3 coding DNA: TGCAGCGTTACCACGGGACTAGCGGGTGCGTTCACCGGGGAGCTGTTTTTT. This encodes CSVTTGLAGAFTGELFF.

In this sample, this clonotype turned up once. The junction shows a germline mismatch at one end, possibly a read error. The V call is TRBV11-2, the J call TRBJ1-1; possibly TRBD1 for D (6 bases). Germline loops: CDR1 SGHAT, CDR2 FQNNGV. There are 16 residues in the CDR3. This chain's CDR3 is CVSSFNGGRSGTEAFF. In nucleotides, the CDR3 is TGTGTCAGCAGCTTCAATGGGGGGCGTTCGGGGACTGAAGCTTTCTTT.